This T cell receptor (beta chain) was found in a study of blood T cells in healthy people across ages. Germline assignment: CDR1 SGHTA and CDR2 FQGNSA. The J segment lost 4 bases and the V segment lost 7 bases, leaving 5 bases of the junction unmatched. The CDR3 totals 13 residues. This clonotype was found many times. Combining a sample-barcoded 5' primer with a J-beta primer mix, a second PCR ran for about 6 to 11 cycles. TCRdb re-analysed the 5' RACE reads in MiXCR, keeping a single row per CDR3 protein. The sample includes about 930,000 distinct CDR3 sequences, 29% of them seen just once. These same data were also listed under a study on T cells of mothers and their children.

The sequenced sample was blood. The J gene is TRBJ2-7, the V gene TRBV7-2; 9 bases map to TRBD1. This receptor was obtained from a woman in her 40s in good health. The CDR3 coding sequence is TGTGCCAGCACCAACAGGGGGCCGTACGAGCAGTACTTC. Protein: CASTNRGPYEQYF.